The following is a T cell receptor beta chain sequence with its context. Its binding antigen is unknown. A single base separates this from a much larger clone, so it may be a read error. This sample is part of a study of blood T cells in healthy people across ages (dated by TCRdb to between 2015 and 2016). As for the study more broadly: In model experiments, template switching captured about one uniquely barcoded TCR beta cDNA molecule for every two T cells. The study analyzed two additional independent replicas of 1 million unique cDNA reads from the same blood draw for two donors, one aged 18 to 30 and one aged 80 or older. Age-related changes in TCR beta repertoire diversity were measured in the study by deep sequencing normalized with unique cDNA molecular identifiers. Four age groups were formed from the donors: young (average around 15 years), middle-aged (approximately 40), aged (62) and long-lived (about 80). To avoid experimental bias, donors of different ages were distributed randomly across sequencing lanes.

Donors were roughly 40 systemically healthy Caucasian individuals from Russia aged roughly 6 to 90 years. Each donor gave ten milliliters of peripheral blood, collected into EDTA-treated Vacutainer tubes. PBMCs were isolated by Ficoll-Paque density-gradient centrifugation, with at least 7 million obtained per sample. Trizol reagent was used to extract total RNA from PBMCs, with at least 5 micrograms per sample. For every donor, flow cytometry on a PBMC aliquot measured the percentage of naive CD45RAhigh/CD27high T cells. The CDR3, cysteine through phenylalanine, is 12 amino acids long. Of the read, only the CDR3 DNA is kept; its 36 bases are in frame from base 1. The full study reports these points: As age increased, observed TCR beta diversity per million T cells dropped in a roughly linear way, and a significant reduction was already evident by age roughly 36. There was a strong correlation between observed TCR beta diversity and the percentage of naive T cells measured by flow cytometry. Compared with the aged group, the long-lived group had more naive CD4+ T cells, fewer expanded clones and increased TCR diversity, suggesting age selection. Donor CMV infection status was unknown, potentially confounding age-related changes in expanded clonotypes. Since profiling was done on bulk unsorted PBMCs, naive and antigen-experienced compartments could not be conclusively compared. Estimates of total diversity from one million sequenced T cells were regarded as lower bounds and underestimates.

The library was generated by 5' RACE. Sequenced using an Illumina HiSeq 2500. A second PCR of about 6 to 11 cycles was performed with a sample-barcoded 5' primer and a J-beta primer mix. A unique molecular identifier was introduced onto each TCR beta cDNA molecule by a template-switch 5' adaptor carrying 12 random nucleotides. Each sample yielded at least 3 million CDR3-containing paired-end reads. First-strand cDNA synthesis was performed from all RNA using the Mint cDNA synthesis kit, with priming by a TRBC-specific oligonucleotide. All cDNA was treated with uracil-DNA glycosylase and then went through a first 18-cycle PCR with the universal primers M1SS and BC2_uni_R. The authors' analysis ran thus. Each sample was normalized by randomly selecting 1 million high-quality reads, each carrying a distinct molecular identifier. Reads with shared molecular identifiers were discarded instead of being binned into consensus sequences. MiTCR, set to a Q25 quality threshold and the strictest error-elimination algorithm, was used for CDR3 identification, clonotype clustering and error correction. Lower-bound total TCR beta diversity was estimated with a nonparametric unseen species model using Euler transformation. TCRdb cleaned the public reads at Q25 with fastp, built clones with MiXCR and kept in-frame beta chains. Rows are combined by CDR3 protein, so each entry shows the most common genes and DNA. In this record, the V and J calls reflect TCRdb's handling and not the investigators' own analysis. This sample is represented by about 1.7 million distinct CDR3 sequences; 28% of them were singletons. 7.7% of the sample comes from the top ten.

This sequence originates from a woman in her thirties in good health. The sequenced sample was blood. The chain is made from TRBV12-3 or TRBV12-4 and TRBJ2-1, with no D gene named confidently. The nucleotide sequence is given as TGTTCCAGCAGCCGGAAGACCAATGAGCAGTTCTTC. It encodes CSSSRKTNEQFF.